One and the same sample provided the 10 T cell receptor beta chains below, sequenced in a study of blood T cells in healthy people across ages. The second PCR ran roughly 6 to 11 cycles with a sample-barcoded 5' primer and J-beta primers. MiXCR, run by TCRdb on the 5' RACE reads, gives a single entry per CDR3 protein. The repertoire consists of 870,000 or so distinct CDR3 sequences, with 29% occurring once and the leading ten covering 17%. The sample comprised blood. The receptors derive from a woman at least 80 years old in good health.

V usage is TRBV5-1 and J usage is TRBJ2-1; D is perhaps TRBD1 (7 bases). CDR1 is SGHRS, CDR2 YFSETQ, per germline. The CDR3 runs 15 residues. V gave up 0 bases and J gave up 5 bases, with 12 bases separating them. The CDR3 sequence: CASSLGRGVNNEQFF. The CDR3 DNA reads TGCGCCAGCAGCTTGGGCAGGGGGGTCAACAATGAGCAGTTCTTC.

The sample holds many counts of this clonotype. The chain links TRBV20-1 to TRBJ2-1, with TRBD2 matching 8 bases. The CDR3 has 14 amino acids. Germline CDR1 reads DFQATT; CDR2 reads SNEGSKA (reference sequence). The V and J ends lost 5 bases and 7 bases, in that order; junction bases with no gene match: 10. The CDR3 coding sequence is TGCAGTGCTCCTCCGGGACTAGGACGTAATGAGCAGTTCTTC. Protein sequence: CSAPPGLGRNEQFF.

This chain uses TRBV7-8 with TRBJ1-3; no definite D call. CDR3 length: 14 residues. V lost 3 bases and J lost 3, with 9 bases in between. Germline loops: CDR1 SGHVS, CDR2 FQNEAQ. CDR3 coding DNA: TGTGCCAGCAGCTTTGGTTCCGATGGAAACACCATATATTTT. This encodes CASSFGSDGNTIYF.

The CDR3 loop reads CASSPHLGELFF. The CDR3 DNA reads TGTGCCAGCAGCCCACACCTAGGGGAGCTGTTTTTT. The chain recombines TRBV11-3 with TRBJ2-2; D is ambiguous. The CDR3 spans 12 residues. The germline V and J ends were trimmed by 5 bases and 8 bases, with 9 bases remaining between them. CDR1 and CDR2 from the germline V gene are SGHNT and YENEEA.

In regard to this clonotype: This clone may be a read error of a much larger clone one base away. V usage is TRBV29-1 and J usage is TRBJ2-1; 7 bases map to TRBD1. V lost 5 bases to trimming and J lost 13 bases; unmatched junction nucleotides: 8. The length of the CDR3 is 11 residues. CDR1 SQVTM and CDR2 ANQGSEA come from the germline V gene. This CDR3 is CSVTGVETQFF. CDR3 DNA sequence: TGCAGCGTTACAGGGGTAGAGACCCAGTTCTTC.

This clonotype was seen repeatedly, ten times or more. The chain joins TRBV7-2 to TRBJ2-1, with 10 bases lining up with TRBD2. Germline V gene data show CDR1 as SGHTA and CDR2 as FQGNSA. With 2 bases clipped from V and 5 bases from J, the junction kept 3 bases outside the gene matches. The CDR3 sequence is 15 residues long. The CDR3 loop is CASSLPGLANNEQFF. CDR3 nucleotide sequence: TGTGCCAGCAGCTTACCGGGACTAGCGAACAATGAGCAGTTCTTC.

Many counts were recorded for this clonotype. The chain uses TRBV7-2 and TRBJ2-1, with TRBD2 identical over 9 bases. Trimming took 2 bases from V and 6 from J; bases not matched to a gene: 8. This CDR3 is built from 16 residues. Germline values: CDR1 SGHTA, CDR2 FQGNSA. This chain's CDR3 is CASSLTVGTSSNEQFF. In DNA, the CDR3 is TGTGCCAGCAGCTTAACCGTCGGGACTAGCAGCAATGAGCAGTTCTTC. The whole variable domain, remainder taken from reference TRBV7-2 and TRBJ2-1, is GAGVSQSPSNKVTEKGKDVELRCDPISGHTALYWYRQSLGQGLEFLIYFQGNSAPDKSGLPSDRFSAERTGGSVSTLTIQRTQQEDSAVYLCASSLTVGTSSNEQFFGPGTRLTVL.

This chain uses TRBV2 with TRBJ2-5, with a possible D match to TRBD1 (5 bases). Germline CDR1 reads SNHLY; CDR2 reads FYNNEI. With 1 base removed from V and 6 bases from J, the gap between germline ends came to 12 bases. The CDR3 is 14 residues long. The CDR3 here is CASSEEKRGQTQYF. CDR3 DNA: TGTGCCAGCAGTGAAGAGAAAAGGGGCCAGACCCAGTACTTC.

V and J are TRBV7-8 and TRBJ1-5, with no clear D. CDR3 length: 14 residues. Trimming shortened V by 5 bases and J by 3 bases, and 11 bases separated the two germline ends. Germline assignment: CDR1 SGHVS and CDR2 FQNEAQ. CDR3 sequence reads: CASSPIPNNQPQHF. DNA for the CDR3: TGTGCCAGCAGCCCTATTCCCAACAATCAGCCCCAGCATTTT.

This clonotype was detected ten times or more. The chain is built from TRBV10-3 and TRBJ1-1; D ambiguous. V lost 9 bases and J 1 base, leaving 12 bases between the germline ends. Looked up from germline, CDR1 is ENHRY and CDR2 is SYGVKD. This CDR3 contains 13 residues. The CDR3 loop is CAIRPGSNTEAFF. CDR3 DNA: TGTGCCATACGGCCGGGATCGAACACTGAAGCTTTCTTT.